The 8 T cell receptor beta chains below all came from one sample that was sequenced in a study of blood T cells in healthy people across ages. With a J-beta primer mix and a sample-barcoded 5' primer, a second PCR ran roughly 6 to 11 cycles. TCRdb independently ran MiXCR on the 5' RACE reads; one entry per CDR3 protein. This table has 550,000 to 700,000 distinct CDR3 sequences, 25% to 30% appearing once. The sample was blood. The source is a woman aged 70-85 years in good health.

This clonotype came up a few times. V is TRBV7-3 and J is TRBJ2-7; possibly TRBD2 for D (5 bases). CDR3 length: 12 amino acids. Germline assignment: CDR1 SGHTA and CDR2 FQGTGA. V dropped 6 bases and J dropped 6 bases, with 12 bases sitting between them. The CDR3 DNA reads as TGTGCCAGCAGTATTACGGGGTCCGAGCAGTACTTC. Translation: CASSITGSEQYF.

The table lists this clonotype with a few counts. The chain carries TRBV5-1 and TRBJ1-6; D is ambiguous. Trimming cost V 0 bases and J 9 bases, with 4 bases left between them. Germline assignment: CDR1 SGHRS and CDR2 YFSETQ. This CDR3 spans 12 amino acids. This CDR3 is CASSLAFSPLHF. CDR3 coding DNA: TGCGCCAGCAGCTTGGCGTTTTCACCCCTCCACTTT.

This chain connects TRBV7-2 to TRBJ2-7; D uncertain. Trimming removed 3 bases at V and 4 bases at J, with 13 bases between. This CDR3 region has 14 residues. CDR1 is SGHTA, CDR2 FQGNSA, per germline. This CDR3 is CASSFYTAKYEQYF. CDR3 DNA sequence: TGTGCCAGCAGCTTCTACACGGCCAAATACGAGCAGTACTTC.

This chain links TRBV29-1 with TRBJ2-7; D is undetermined. Trimming shortened V by 4 bases and J by 7 bases, and 14 bases separated the two germline ends. The germline gives CDR1 SQVTM, CDR2 ANQGSEA. This CDR3 has 12 amino acids. CDR3 sequence (DNA): TGCAGCGTTGTGGTATTAGCTGGTGAGCAGTACTTC. It translates to CSVVVLAGEQYF.

This sequence joins TRBV3-1 and TRBJ2-7; 10 nucleotides agree with TRBD1. The CDR3 sequence is 17 residues long. V was clipped by 1 base and J by 3 bases; unmatched bases: 9. Germline assignment: CDR1 LGHDT and CDR2 YNNKEL (reference sequence). The CDR3 DNA follows: TGTGCCAGCAGCCAAGCCCCGGGACAGGGGAGGATCTACGAGCAGTACTTC. Amino acid sequence: CASSQAPGQGRIYEQYF.

The CDR3 protein is CSASPGFDPYEQYF. CDR3 in DNA: TGCAGTGCTAGTCCCGGGTTCGACCCCTACGAGCAGTACTTC. V usage is TRBV20-1 and J usage is TRBJ2-7; the D is unclear. V was shortened by 3 bases and J by 2 bases, with 14 bases between the two germline ends. CDR3 length: 14 residues. Germline CDR1 reads DFQATT; CDR2 reads SNEGSKA (reference sequence).

The genes are TRBV5-1 and TRBJ1-2, with unresolved D. The ends were cut back, 0 bases at V and 6 bases at J, with 12 bases in the middle. This CDR3 contains 14 residues. The germline gives CDR1 SGHRS, CDR2 YFSETQ. As DNA, the CDR3 is TGCGCCAGCAGCTTGGGAGAAGCAACCAATGGCTACACCTTC. Amino acid sequence: CASSLGEATNGYTF.

The chain combines TRBV20-1 with TRBJ2-2; a possible D gene is TRBD2 (6 bases). The V and J ends lost 0 bases and 8 bases respectively, with 19 bases between them. The CDR3 contains 16 residues. Germline V CDR1 and CDR2: DFQATT, SNEGSKA (reference sequence). As DNA, the CDR3 is TGCAGTGCTAGAGATTTCGGTGATCGGGGGAGGGGGGAGCTGTTTTTT. It yields the protein CSARDFGDRGRGELFF.